The present TCR beta chain was sequenced within a study of blood T cells in healthy people across ages (dated by TCRdb to between 2014 and 2017). The study in broad terms: In model experiments, template switching captured about one uniquely barcoded TCR beta cDNA molecule for every two T cells. The donors were split into four age groups: young (average around 17 years), middle-aged (about 40), aged (more than 60) and long-lived (over 80). To track age-related changes in TCR beta repertoire diversity, the study relied on deep sequencing normalized with unique cDNA molecular identifiers. For two donors (one aged 18 to 29 and one aged 80 or older), the study analyzed two additional independent replicas of 1 million unique cDNA reads from the same blood draw.

The study at large found these results: There was a strong correlation between observed TCR beta diversity and the percentage of naive T cells measured by flow cytometry. Because donor CMV infection status was unknown, age-related changes in expanded clonotypes were potentially confounded. Estimates of total diversity based on one million sequenced T cells were regarded as lower bounds and as underestimates. As age increased, observed TCR beta diversity per million T cells dropped in a roughly linear way, and a significant reduction was already evident by age about 40. Compared with the aged group, the long-lived group had more naive CD4+ T cells, fewer expanded clones and increased TCR diversity, a pattern suggesting age selection. Bulk unsorted PBMC profiling prevented conclusive comparison of naive and antigen-experienced compartments.

The method was 5' RACE. Data came from an Illumina HiSeq 2500. A second PCR of about 6 to 12 cycles was run with a J-beta primer mix and a sample-barcoded 5' primer. Each TCR beta cDNA molecule received a unique molecular identifier from a template-switch 5' adaptor carrying 12 random nucleotides. At least 2.5 million CDR3-containing paired-end reads were obtained from each sample. The Mint cDNA synthesis kit, primed by a TRBC-specific oligonucleotide, was used to synthesize first-strand cDNA from all RNA. Following uracil-DNA glycosylase treatment, a first 18-cycle PCR with universal primers M1SS and BC2_uni_R was performed on all cDNA. Concerning the study's data processing: For normalization, 1 million high-quality reads, each with a distinct molecular identifier, were randomly selected from each sample. Instead of being binned into consensus sequences, reads with shared molecular identifiers were discarded. MiTCR, run with a Q25 quality threshold and the strictest error-elimination algorithm, handled CDR3 identification, clonotype clustering and error correction. A nonparametric unseen species model using Euler transformation provided a lower-bound estimate of total TCR beta diversity. TCRdb reanalyzed the raw reads on its own, using fastp at Q25 for trimming and MiXCR for clone calling, and kept in-frame beta chains. Each entry merges the rows of one CDR3 protein and shows their most common DNA and genes. The V and J calls and clone size are TCRdb's, not the authors'. This sample comprises 700,000 to 900,000 distinct CDR3 sequences, roughly 24% of them detected only once. Of the sample, about 3% is held by the ten largest clones.

The CDR3 sequence holds 13 residues, the cysteine and phenylalanine included. Only the CDR3 region is kept as DNA, spanning 39 bases read in frame from base 1. Sequences SGHRS (CDR1) and YFSETQ (CDR2) are obtained from the germline V gene. V is cut by 6 bases and J by 4 bases, and the space between the germline ends is 11 bases. Systemically healthy Caucasian individuals from Russia, some 38 in total and aged roughly 6 to 100 years, were included as donors. Ten milliliters of peripheral blood were drawn from each donor into EDTA-treated Vacutainer tubes. Ficoll-Paque density-gradient centrifugation was used to isolate PBMCs, with at least 6 million obtained per sample. Trizol reagent was used to extract total RNA from the PBMCs, yielding at least 5 micrograms per sample. For every donor, an aliquot of PBMCs went through flow cytometry to measure the percentages of naive CD45RAhigh/CD27high T cells.

This clonotype was detected a few times. Its antigen has not been determined. Within one base of it there is no much larger clone, and no base qualities were kept. These data were also reused for a study on T cells of mothers and their children. As the second study states: Nine systemically healthy Caucasian individuals, comprising three mothers and their six children, were included as donors. cDNA synthesis consumed the entire amount of extracted RNA, loaded at around 1.4 ug RNA in each 15 ul reaction. Sample barcodes and 2-4 random nucleotides were added via the M1S primer in the second PCR. Over 8.5 million TCR beta CDR3 reads were obtained for each mother, and approximately 3.2 million reads were obtained for each child. TCR recombination output is similarly shaped by thymic selection in related and unrelated pairs, with a minor effect exerted by inherited differences. Normalized repertoire overlap was always slightly but never significantly higher in related than unrelated mother-child pairs. No persistent microchimeric T cell clones were found, with a detection sensitivity of approximately 100 clones per million clonotypes. In the study, deep NGS was used to compare the TCR beta repertoires of mothers and children, and features distinguishing related mother-child pairs from unrelated individuals were sought. Mothers averaged approximately 41 +/- 4 years of age and children averaged roughly 10 +/- 4 years. After adapters were ligated using NEBNext reagents, the libraries underwent 100+100 nt paired-end sequencing on an Illumina HiSeq 2000. To prevent cross-contamination, the mother and child libraries were prepared a month apart and were sequenced in separate runs. Each donor had between roughly 450,000 and 2,300,000 distinct TCR beta clonotypes identified. Naive TCR beta clonotypes were estimated from low-frequency clonotypes matched to each donor's FACS-determined naive share, without sorting.

This clonotype originated in a boy aged 10-17 years in good health. Sequencing was done on a sample of blood. The chain is made from TRBV5-1 and TRBJ1-3; TRBD1 is a possible D gene, resting on 6 matching bases. Read as DNA, the sequence is TGCGCCAGCAAACGGGACATCGGAAACACCATATATTTT. Its protein is CASKRDIGNTIYF.